The clone carrying this T cell receptor (beta chain) appeared a few times. The antigen is not known. TCRdb passed the RT-PCR reads through MiXCR, listing each CDR3 protein once. The top ten clones hold 6.5% to 8.5% of a sample with 650,000 to 800,000 distinct CDR3 sequences, around 13% of them seen once. Germline V lookup: CDR1 SGHRS, CDR2 YFSETQ. The ends were cut back, 1 base at V and 4 bases at J, with 8 bases in the middle. The CDR3 loop spans 14 amino acids. The data derive from a study of response to subunit inactivated influenza vaccine. Study-wide points: Few new T cells, the authors suggested, are recruited by each seasonal influenza vaccination.

The receptor was isolated from a man over 45 who received an inactivated influenza vaccine. The sample consisted of PBMCs from blood, taken 14 to 15 days before vaccination. V usage is TRBV5-1 and J usage is TRBJ2-2, with D unresolved. The CDR3 protein is CASSLWAATGELFF. The CDR3 DNA sequence: TGCGCCAGCAGCTTGTGGGCAGCCACCGGGGAGCTGTTTTTT.